Shown below are 5 T cell receptor beta chains from a single sample sequenced in a study of shared clonotypes between healthy human individuals. The table came from immunoSEQ multiplex PCR; TCRdb's copy has only in-frame clones and leaves some out. The sample lists over 700,000 clones; over 60% were seen once. The specimen sequenced was memory CD4+ T cells sorted from blood. The subset: CD45RA-negative fraction. The receptors come from a woman aged 30 to 39 in good health.

The chain has TRBV18 and TRBJ2-5, with 7 nucleotides matching TRBD1. This CDR3 is built from 15 residues. The J segment lost 5 bases and the V segment lost 1 base, leaving 7 bases of the junction unmatched. Germline V gene data show CDR1 as KGHSH and CDR2 as LQKENI. The CDR3 here is CASSPRPARGETQYF. CDR3 nucleotide sequence: TGTGCCAGCTCACCACGTCCGGCCAGGGGGGAGACCCAGTACTTC.

About this clone itself: One junction end does not reproduce the germline sequence, and a read error may be involved. The CDR3 is CASRDLAGYGYTF. DNA of the CDR3: TGTGCCAGCCGTGACCTGGCTGGGTATGGCTACACCTTC. The chain carries TRBV6-1 and TRBJ1-2; no definite D call. The CDR3 loop spans 13 amino acids. The V gene's germline CDR1 is MNHNS and CDR2 SASEGT.

This rearrangement joins TRBV29-1 to TRBJ2-5, with 7 nucleotides matching TRBD1. V gave up 7 bases and J gave up 5 bases; unmatched junction bases: 7. The CDR3 runs 12 residues. Germline V CDR1 and CDR2: SQVTM, ANQGSEA. The CDR3 DNA reads TGCAGCGCCCGACAGGGTGGCGAGACCCAGTACTTC. Encoded protein: CSARQGGETQYF.

This clone was seen a handful of times. This rearrangement joins TRBV15 to TRBJ1-5; no reliable D call. There are 13 residues in the CDR3. V lost 2 bases and J lost 0, with 2 bases in between. Germline V gene sequence: CDR1 LNHNV, CDR2 YYDKDF (reference sequence). DNA for the CDR3: TGTGCCACCAGCAGACATAGCAATCAGCCCCAGCATTTT. The encoded protein is CATSRHSNQPQHF.

The chain employs TRBV9 and TRBJ2-5, with 11 bases that match TRBD2. With 3 bases clipped from V and 4 bases from J, the junction kept 8 bases outside the gene matches. CDR1 is SGDLS, CDR2 YYNGEE, per germline. The CDR3 covers 16 residues. The CDR3 region is CASSGALAGVRETQYF. The CDR3 bases are TGTGCCAGCAGCGGGGCACTAGCGGGAGTAAGAGAGACCCAGTACTTC. Looking up the rest from reference TRBV9 and TRBJ2-5 gives the full variable domain: DSGVTQTPKHLITATGQRVTLRCSPRSGDLSVYWYQQSLDQGLQFLIQYYNGEERAKGNILERFSAQQFPDLHSELNLSSLELGDSALYFCASSGALAGVRETQYFGPGTRLLVL.